Shown below are 32 T cell receptor beta chains from a single sample sequenced in a study of T cells after yellow fever vaccination. From the 5' RACE reads, TCRdb called clonotypes with MiXCR, one entry per CDR3 protein. The table shows 500,000 to 650,000 distinct CDR3 sequences, with 9% to 15% occurring only once. Source: PBMCs, taken on the day of the yellow fever booster vaccination. The receptors were gathered from a man aged 30 to 45 who received the YFV17D yellow fever vaccine.

At least ten counts were recorded for this clonotype. The DNA for the CDR3 is TGTGCCAGCAGTTTATCGTACAGGGCTAAGGAGACCCAGTACTTC. Amino acid sequence: CASSLSYRAKETQYF. This chain connects TRBV27 to TRBJ2-5, with a possible D match to TRBD1 (6 bases). The CDR3 runs 15 residues. V dropped 0 bases and J dropped 5 bases, with 13 bases sitting between them. Germline-derived CDR1 and CDR2 are MNHEY and SMNVEV (reference sequence).

This clonotype was recorded once. The rearrangement joins TRBV7-9 to TRBJ2-1, with D possibly TRBD2 on 6 matching bases. Germline lookup yields CDR1 SEHNR and CDR2 FQNEAQ (reference sequence). V was clipped by 6 bases and J by 3 bases, with 18 bases between them. The CDR3 runs to 16 residues. The CDR3, as DNA: TGTGCCAGCAGTCGAAGGTTTAGCGGCGACTACAATGAGCAGTTCTTC. This sequence encodes CASSRRFSGDYNEQFF.

V gene TRBV20-1 combines with J gene TRBJ2-7; weak D call: TRBD2 (5 bases). Looked up from germline, CDR1 is DFQATT and CDR2 is SNEGSKA (reference sequence). With 4 bases removed from V and 2 bases from J, the gap between germline ends came to 15 bases. CDR3 length: 14 residues. The CDR3 DNA reads as TGCAGTGCTAACAAGGGCGGGTCTACCTACGAGCAGTACTTC. Its protein is CSANKGGSTYEQYF.

This clonotype occurred a few times. The V gene is TRBV11-2, the J gene TRBJ2-1; D is unclear. The V end was cut by 5 bases, the J end by 6 bases, with 14 bases between. There are 14 residues in the CDR3. Germline V gene lookup returns CDR1 SGHAT and CDR2 FQNNGV. CDR3 nucleotides: TGTGCCAGCAGCCTACGACTGAGGAGCAATGAGCAGTTCTTC. Its protein is CASSLRLRSNEQFF. The complete variable domain, with remaining parts taken from reference TRBV11-2 and TRBJ2-1, reads EAGVAQSPRYKIIEKRQSVAFWCNPISGHATLYWYQQILGQGPKLLIQFQNNGVVDDSQLPKDRFSAERLKGVDSTLKIQPAKLEDSAVYLCASSLRLRSNEQFFGPGTRLTVL.

V is TRBV7-9 and J is TRBJ2-1; TRBD1 agrees at 9 bases. Germline V lookup: CDR1 SEHNR, CDR2 FQNEAQ (reference sequence). The CDR3 totals 16 residues. V lost 3 bases and J lost 10; bases outside the gene matches: 13. The CDR3: CASSLASGTGFREQFF. DNA of the CDR3: TGTGCCAGCAGCTTGGCCTCCGGGACAGGGTTCCGCGAGCAGTTCTTC.

This clonotype was seen more than once but under ten times. The chain is built from TRBV20-1 and TRBJ2-7; 9 bases agree with TRBD1. Losses at the gene ends were 6 bases for V and 3 bases for J; bases not matched to a gene: 9. CDR1 is DFQATT, CDR2 SNEGSKA, per germline (reference sequence). This CDR3 region has 14 residues. DNA of the CDR3: TGCAGTGCGCCCTCCACAGGGGGCATCTACGAGCAGTACTTC. Translation: CSAPSTGGIYEQYF.

This clonotype appeared a few times. The rearrangement links TRBV12-3 or TRBV12-4 to TRBJ2-7, with 9 bases identical to TRBD1. The CDR3 is 15 amino acids. The trim removed 6 bases at V and 1 base at J, leaving 7 bases unmatched. The DNA of the CDR3 is TGTGCCAGCAGGTGGGGACAGGGAACTTCCTACGAGCAGTACTTC. This encodes CASRWGQGTSYEQYF.

This clonotype showed up just a few times. V is TRBV12-3 or TRBV12-4 and J is TRBJ1-3; D remains ambiguous. This CDR3 has 13 amino acids. V was clipped by 7 bases and J by 4 bases, with 11 bases between them. CDR3: CASIRVLGNTIYF. CDR3 sequence (DNA): TGTGCCAGCATACGGGTTTTAGGAAACACCATATATTTT.

J is TRBJ2-7 and V is TRBV14; D uncertain. This CDR3 region has 15 residues. The V end was cut by 2 bases, the J end by 0 bases, with 11 bases between. Germline loops: CDR1 SGHDN, CDR2 FVKESK. CDR3 bases: TGTGCCAGCAGCCAACAGTCGTACAGCTCCTACGAGCAGTACTTC. Translation gives CASSQQSYSSYEQYF.

The chain links TRBV20-1 to TRBJ1-1; possible D gene TRBD1, 5 bases. Germline CDR1 reads DFQATT; CDR2 reads SNEGSKA (reference sequence). This CDR3 contains 14 residues. V dropped 6 bases and J dropped 3 bases, with 17 bases sitting between them. Here the CDR3 reads CSADLPGHDTEAFF. The CDR3 bases are TGCAGTGCAGACCTCCCAGGGCACGACACTGAAGCTTTCTTT.

This clonotype came up a few times. The V gene is TRBV5-1, the J gene TRBJ1-5; tentatively, D is TRBD1 (5 bases). Germline CDR1 is SGHRS and CDR2 is YFSETQ. The CDR3 extends over 15 amino acids. Trimming removed 4 bases from V and 8 bases from J, with 19 bases in between. The CDR3 region is CASSVLGGGKEPQHF. CDR3 DNA sequence: TGCGCCAGCAGCGTCCTCGGGGGGGGGAAGGAGCCCCAGCATTTT.

This clonotype was picked up a small number of times. V and J are TRBV7-6 and TRBJ2-5; D may correspond to TRBD1 or TRBD2 (5 bases each). This CDR3 is 17 amino acids long. Germline V gene lookup returns CDR1 SGHVS and CDR2 FNYEAQ. Trimming stripped 7 bases from V and 3 bases from J, with 24 bases between. CDR3 sequence (DNA): TGTGCCAGCACCCTTAGAGGGGCGGGTGAAGGGGAAGAGACCCAGTACTTC. Translating gives CASTLRGAGEGEETQYF. The variable domain in full, completed from reference TRBV7-6 and TRBJ2-5, reads GAGVSQSPRYKVTKRGQDVALRCDPISGHVSLYWYRQALGQGPEFLTYFNYEAQQDKSGLPNDRFSAERPEGSISTLTIQRTEQRDSAMYRCASTLRGAGEGEETQYFGPGTRLLVL.

This clonotype was seen many times. This chain links TRBV20-1 with TRBJ2-5, with D possibly matching TRBD1 (6 bases). From germline, CDR1 is DFQATT and CDR2 SNEGSKA (reference sequence). The V and J ends lost 1 base and 4 bases respectively, with 13 bases between them. This CDR3 is built from 14 residues. This CDR3 reads CSARGGPLGETQYF. The CDR3 DNA is TGCAGTGCTAGAGGGGGGCCACTAGGAGAGACCCAGTACTTC.

The J gene is TRBJ2-3, the V gene TRBV18, with 7 bases that match TRBD1. Losses at the gene ends were 1 base for V and 4 bases for J; bases not matched to a gene: 11. Germline lookup yields CDR1 KGHSH and CDR2 LQKENI. CDR3 size: 17 residues. CDR3 in DNA: TGTGCCAGCTCACCACGGGGGACAGTCCGGGGCGCAGATACGCAGTATTTT. It yields the protein CASSPRGTVRGADTQYF.

The chain has TRBV7-8 and TRBJ2-7; D may be TRBD1 or TRBD2 (5 bases each). Germline-derived CDR1 and CDR2 are SGHVS and FQNEAQ. This CDR3 contains 15 residues. Trimming shortened V by 4 bases and J by 2 bases, and 15 bases separated the two germline ends. The CDR3: CASSSTGTVPYEQYF. The CDR3 coding sequence is TGTGCCAGCAGCTCAACCGGGACGGTCCCCTACGAGCAGTACTTC.

This chain connects TRBV6-5 to TRBJ2-1; D might be TRBD2 (6 bases). The CDR3 covers 11 residues. Trimming took 7 bases from V and 13 from J, leaving 14 bases between them. CDR1 is MNHEY and CDR2 is SVGAGI in the germline V gene. DNA of the CDR3: TGTGCCAGCACCCACAGGCGGGAACAGTTCTTC. It is translated as CASTHRREQFF.

V is TRBV18 and J is TRBJ1-2; D gene uncertain. V was pared by 1 base and J by 0 bases, with 21 bases between. In germline, CDR1 is KGHSH, CDR2 LQKENI. CDR3 size: 19 residues. In DNA form, the CDR3 reads TGTGCCAGCTCACCACGATTGGGTATCCGGGCAGATCCTAACTATGGCTACACCTTC. It is translated as CASSPRLGIRADPNYGYTF.

This clonotype turned up a few times. This rearrangement joins TRBV5-1 to TRBJ2-7, with D perhaps TRBD2 (5 bases). Per germline, CDR1 SGHRS and CDR2 YFSETQ. This CDR3 contains 15 residues. The V and J ends lost 1 base and 1 base respectively, with 12 bases between them. Here the CDR3 DNA reads TGCGCCAGCAGCTTGACCCGGAGCGGATCCTACGAGCAGTACTTC. Protein sequence: CASSLTRSGSYEQYF.

In its sample, this clonotype was seen many times. The chain links TRBV12-3 or TRBV12-4 to TRBJ2-1, with unresolved D. Trimming left V 6 bases short and J 4 bases short, with 10 bases between. There are 13 residues in the CDR3. In DNA form, the CDR3 reads TGTGCCAGCAGATTAACGGAATACAATGAGCAGTTCTTC. Its translation is CASRLTEYNEQFF.

This clonotype was counted only a few times. V is TRBV11-2 and J is TRBJ2-7; D may be TRBD2 (6 bases). V gave up 4 bases and J gave up 0 bases, with 16 bases separating them. The CDR3 length is 16 residues. CDR1 SGHAT and CDR2 FQNNGV come from the germline V gene. For the CDR3, the DNA is TGTGCCAGCAGCTCGCCGGGAGAGGCGAGCTCCTACGAGCAGTACTTC. This encodes CASSSPGEASSYEQYF. The whole variable domain, filled in from reference TRBV11-2 and TRBJ2-7, reads EAGVAQSPRYKIIEKRQSVAFWCNPISGHATLYWYQQILGQGPKLLIQFQNNGVVDDSQLPKDRFSAERLKGVDSTLKIQPAKLEDSAVYLCASSSPGEASSYEQYFGPGTRLTVT.

The chain joins TRBV5-4 to TRBJ2-7, with TRBD1 matching 12 bases. The length of the CDR3 is 16 residues. V dropped 4 bases and J dropped 1; count of bases not matched to a gene: 6. Germline assignment: CDR1 SGHNT and CDR2 YYREEE (reference sequence). The CDR3 region is CASSGTGGSSSYEQYF. The CDR3 DNA follows: TGTGCCAGCAGCGGGACAGGGGGCTCTTCTTCCTACGAGCAGTACTTC. The variable domain in full, completed from reference TRBV5-4 and TRBJ2-7, reads ETGVTQSPTHLIKTRGQQVTLRCSSQSGHNTVSWYQQALGQGPQFIFQYYREEENGRGNFPPRFSGLQFPNYSSELNVNALELDDSALYLCASSGTGGSSSYEQYFGPGTRLTVT.

The J gene is TRBJ2-3, the V gene TRBV20-1, with D possibly TRBD2 on 5 matching bases. V was trimmed by 6 bases and J by 3 bases, leaving 16 bases between them. There are 14 residues in the CDR3. The germline V gene has CDR1 DFQATT and CDR2 SNEGSKA (reference sequence). The CDR3 spells CSAPGFSRTDTQYF. The CDR3 DNA reads TGCAGTGCCCCGGGATTCTCCCGGACAGATACGCAGTATTTT.

This clonotype has just a few counts. The gene calls are TRBV6-1 and TRBJ1-5, with TRBD1 identical over 8 bases. The CDR3 contains 15 residues. V was clipped by 11 bases and J by 5 bases; unmatched bases: 14. Germline CDR1 reads MNHNS; CDR2 reads SASEGT. This CDR3 reads CASWIAGGRDQPQHF. The DNA of the CDR3 is TGTGCCTCGTGGATTGCAGGGGGCCGGGATCAGCCCCAGCATTTT.

This chain connects TRBV20-1 to TRBJ2-5, with a weak D call TRBD1 (6 bases). The length of the CDR3 is 15 residues. Germline CDR1 is DFQATT and CDR2 is SNEGSKA (reference sequence). Trimming took 0 bases from V and 5 from J, leaving 16 bases between them. The CDR3 nucleotides are TGCAGTGCTAGAGATGGTGGACAGAAAGGGGAGACCCAGTACTTC. The encoded protein is CSARDGGQKGETQYF.

J is TRBJ2-3 and V is TRBV7-2; D is unresolved. Germline CDR1 SGHTA, CDR2 FQGNSA. This CDR3 spans 13 amino acids. Trimming removed 2 bases from V and 5 bases from J, with 8 bases in between. CDR3 sequence reads: CASSLWVEDTQYF. The CDR3 DNA sequence: TGTGCCAGCAGCTTATGGGTGGAAGATACGCAGTATTTT. The full variable domain, its missing parts supplied by reference TRBV7-2 and TRBJ2-3, is GAGVSQSPSNKVTEKGKDVELRCDPISGHTALYWYRQSLGQGLEFLIYFQGNSAPDKSGLPSDRFSAERTGGSVSTLTIQRTQQEDSAVYLCASSLWVEDTQYFGPGTRLTVL.

The rearrangement joins TRBV6-5 to TRBJ2-5; 12 bases map to TRBD1. Germline trimming cut 4 bases from V and 5 bases from J; bases unmatched to any gene: 5. The germline V gene has CDR1 MNHEY and CDR2 SVGAGI. The CDR3 is made up of 15 amino acids. CDR3 coding DNA: TGTGCCAGCAGTTCCGGGACAGGGGGCCTGGAGACCCAGTACTTC. Translated, it gives CASSSGTGGLETQYF.

In this sample, this clonotype turned up a few times. The J gene is TRBJ2-1, the V gene TRBV11-2; TRBD1 or TRBD2 may be the D gene (5 bases each). The CDR3 extends over 15 amino acids. Germline assignment: CDR1 SGHAT and CDR2 FQNNGV. V lost 8 bases and J 8 bases, leaving 22 bases between the germline ends. In DNA form, the CDR3 reads TGTGCCAGCGCCTCCGTACGGGGCCGTTATCATGAGCAGTTCTTC. It is translated as CASASVRGRYHEQFF.

The chain combines TRBV24-1 with TRBJ2-5, with TRBD1 matching over 7 bases. The V and J ends lost 5 bases and 0 bases, in that order; junction bases with no gene match: 5. CDR1 and CDR2 from the germline V gene are KGHDR and SFDVKD. This CDR3 spans 15 amino acids. CDR3 amino acids: CATSALDRHQETQYF. DNA of the CDR3: TGTGCCACCAGTGCGTTGGACAGGCACCAAGAGACCCAGTACTTC.

In this sample, this clonotype turned up many times. The chain combines TRBV6-1 with TRBJ2-1; 8 nucleotides line up with TRBD1. Germline values: CDR1 MNHNS, CDR2 SASEGT. The CDR3 is made up of 14 amino acids. The ends lost 6 bases at V and 8 bases at J; junction bases unmatched: 9. The CDR3 DNA sequence: TGTGCCAGCAGCGGGACAGGCGAAAACCATGAGCAGTTCTTC. Translation gives CASSGTGENHEQFF.

This clonotype was recorded once. This chain uses TRBV19 with TRBJ2-1; 8 nucleotides agree with TRBD2. Germline V gene lookup returns CDR1 LNHDA and CDR2 SQIVND (reference sequence). This CDR3 region has 15 residues. V gave up 4 bases and J gave up 15 bases; unmatched junction bases: 17. The CDR3 loop reads CASSKPGGGQQYRFF. Here the CDR3 DNA reads TGTGCCAGTAGTAAACCCGGGGGGGGGCAACAGTATAGGTTCTTC.

J is TRBJ1-4 and V is TRBV7-9, with 8 bases aligning to TRBD1. Germline loops: CDR1 SEHNR, CDR2 FQNEAQ (reference sequence). With V trimmed by 6 bases and J by 6 bases, 6 bases remained unmatched. The CDR3 has 14 amino acids. Written as DNA, the CDR3 is TGTGCCAGCAGATACGGACAGGGACATGAAAAACTGTTTTTT. Protein: CASRYGQGHEKLFF.

This clonotype was detected many times. The chain couples TRBV6-5 to TRBJ2-7, with a tentative D call TRBD1 (5 bases). The germline gives CDR1 MNHEY, CDR2 SVGAGI. This CDR3 comprises 14 residues. With 6 bases removed from V and 0 bases from J, the gap between germline ends came to 12 bases. The CDR3 DNA reads TGTGCCAGCAGAAGCAGGGTGAGCTCCTACGAGCAGTACTTC. Translating it yields CASRSRVSSYEQYF.